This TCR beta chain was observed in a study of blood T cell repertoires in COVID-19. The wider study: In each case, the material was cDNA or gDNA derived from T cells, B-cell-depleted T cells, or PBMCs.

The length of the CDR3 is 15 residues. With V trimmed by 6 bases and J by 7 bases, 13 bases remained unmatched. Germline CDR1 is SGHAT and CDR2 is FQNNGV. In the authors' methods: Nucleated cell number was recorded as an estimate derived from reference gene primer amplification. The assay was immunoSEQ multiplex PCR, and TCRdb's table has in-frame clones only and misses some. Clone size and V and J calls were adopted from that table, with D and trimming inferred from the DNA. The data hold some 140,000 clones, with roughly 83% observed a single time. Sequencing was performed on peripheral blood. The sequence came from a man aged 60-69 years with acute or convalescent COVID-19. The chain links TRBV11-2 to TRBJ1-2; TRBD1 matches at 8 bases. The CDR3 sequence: CASSLNGQGVSGYTF. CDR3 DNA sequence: TGTGCCAGCAGTTTAAATGGACAGGGAGTCTCTGGCTACACCTTC.